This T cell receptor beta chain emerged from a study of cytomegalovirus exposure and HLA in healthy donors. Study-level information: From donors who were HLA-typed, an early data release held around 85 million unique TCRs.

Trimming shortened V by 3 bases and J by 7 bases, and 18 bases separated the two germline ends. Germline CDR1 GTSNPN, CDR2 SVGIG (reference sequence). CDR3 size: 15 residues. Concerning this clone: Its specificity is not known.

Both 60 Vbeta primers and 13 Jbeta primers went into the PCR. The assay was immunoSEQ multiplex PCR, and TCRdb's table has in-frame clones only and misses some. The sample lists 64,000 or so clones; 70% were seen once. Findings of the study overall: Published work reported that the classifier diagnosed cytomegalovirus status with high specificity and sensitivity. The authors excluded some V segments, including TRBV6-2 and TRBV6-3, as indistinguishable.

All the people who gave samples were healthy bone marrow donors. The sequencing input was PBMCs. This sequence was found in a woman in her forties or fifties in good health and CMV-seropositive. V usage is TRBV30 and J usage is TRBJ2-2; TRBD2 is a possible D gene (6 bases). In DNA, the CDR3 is TGTGCCTGGAGCGCGGTGGAGGGTCATGACGGGGAGCTGTTTTTT. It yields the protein CAWSAVEGHDGELFF.